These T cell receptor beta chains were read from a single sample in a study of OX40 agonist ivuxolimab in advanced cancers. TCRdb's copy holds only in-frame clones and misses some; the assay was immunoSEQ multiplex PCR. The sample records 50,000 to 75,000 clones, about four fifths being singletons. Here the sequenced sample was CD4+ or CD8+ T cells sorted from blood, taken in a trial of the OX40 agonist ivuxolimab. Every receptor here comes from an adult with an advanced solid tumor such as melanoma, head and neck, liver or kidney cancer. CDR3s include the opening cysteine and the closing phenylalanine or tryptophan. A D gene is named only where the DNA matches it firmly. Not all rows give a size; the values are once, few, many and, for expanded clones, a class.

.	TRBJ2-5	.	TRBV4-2	TGTGCCAGCAGCTTGGGAGGAAAACTCCAAGAGACCCAGTACTTC	CASSLGGKLQETQYF
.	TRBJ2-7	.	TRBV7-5	TGTGCCAGAAGTCCCCCGCCCTCATCCTCCTACGAGCAGTACTTC	CARSPPPSSSYEQYF
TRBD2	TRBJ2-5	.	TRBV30	TGTGCCAGAGGACTAGCCGGTGCAGAGACCCAGTACTTC	CARGLAGAETQYF
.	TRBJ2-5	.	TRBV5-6	TGTGCCAGCAGCTTGTTCCAAGATACAGGGCGCCGGGAGACCCAGTACTTC	CASSLFQDTGRRETQYF
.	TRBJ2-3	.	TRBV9	TGTGCCAGCAGTCCCCCCGGCGGGGGCTCAGATACGCAGTATTTT	CASSPPGGGSDTQYF
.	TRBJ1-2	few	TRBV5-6	TGTGCCAGCAGCATACCCGGGGGGCTTGGCTACACCTTC	CASSIPGGLGYTF
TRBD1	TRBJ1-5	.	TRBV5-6	TGTGCCAGCAGCGCCCGGGACAGACCCAATCAGCCCCAGCATTTT	CASSARDRPNQPQHF
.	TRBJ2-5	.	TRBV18	TGTGCCAGCTCACCAGTCGAGACCCAGTACTTC	CASSPVETQYF
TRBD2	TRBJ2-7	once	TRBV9	TGTGCCAGCACTGGGAGCGGGATTAAATATAGGGAGCAGTACTTC	CASTGSGIKYREQYF
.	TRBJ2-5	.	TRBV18	TGTGCCAGCTCACCAGGACAGCCAAGCATGGAGACCCAGTACTTC	CASSPGQPSMETQYF
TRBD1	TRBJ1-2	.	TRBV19	TGTGCCAGTAGAGAGGACAGGGTGGCCTATGGCTACACCTTC	CASREDRVAYGYTF
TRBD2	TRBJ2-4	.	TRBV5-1	TGCGCCAGCAGCTTGGGGACGACTAGCGTAAACATTCAGTACTTC	CASSLGTTSVNIQYF
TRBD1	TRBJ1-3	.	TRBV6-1	TGTGCCAGCAGTGAAAGGACAGGGGGTAACTCTGGAAACACCATATATTTT	CASSERTGGNSGNTIYF
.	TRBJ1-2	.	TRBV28	TGTGCCAGCAGTTCGTACTATGGCTACACCTTC	CASSSYYGYTF